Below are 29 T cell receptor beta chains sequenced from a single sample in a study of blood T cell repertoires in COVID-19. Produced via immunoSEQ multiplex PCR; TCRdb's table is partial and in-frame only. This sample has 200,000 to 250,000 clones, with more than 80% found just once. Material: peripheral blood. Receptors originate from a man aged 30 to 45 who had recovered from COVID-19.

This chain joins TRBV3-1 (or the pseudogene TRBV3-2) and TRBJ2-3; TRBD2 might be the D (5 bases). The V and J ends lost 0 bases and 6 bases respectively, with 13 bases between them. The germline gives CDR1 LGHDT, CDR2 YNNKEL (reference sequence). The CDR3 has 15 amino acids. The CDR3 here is CASSQDWSLADTQYF. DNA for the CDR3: TGTGCCAGCAGCCAAGATTGGAGCTTAGCGGATACGCAGTATTTT.

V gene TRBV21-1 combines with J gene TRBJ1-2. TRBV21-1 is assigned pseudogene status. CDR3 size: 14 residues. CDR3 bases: TGTGCCAGCAGCAAAGAGGGGGGGAACTATGGCTACACCTTC. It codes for CASSKEGGNYGYTF.

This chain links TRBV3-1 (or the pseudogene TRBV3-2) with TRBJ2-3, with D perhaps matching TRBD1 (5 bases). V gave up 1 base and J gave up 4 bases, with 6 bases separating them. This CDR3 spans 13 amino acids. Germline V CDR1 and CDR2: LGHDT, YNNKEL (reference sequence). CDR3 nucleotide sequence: TGTGCCAGCAGCCAAGTCAGGGCAGATACGCAGTATTTT. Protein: CASSQVRADTQYF.

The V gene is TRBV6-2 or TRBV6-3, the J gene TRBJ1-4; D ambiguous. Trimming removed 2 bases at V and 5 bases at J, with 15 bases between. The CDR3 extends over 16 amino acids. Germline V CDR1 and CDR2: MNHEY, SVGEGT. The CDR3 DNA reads TGTGCCAGCAGTTACGGATGGGCCCCTCTCAATGAAAAACTGTTTTTT. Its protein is CASSYGWAPLNEKLFF.

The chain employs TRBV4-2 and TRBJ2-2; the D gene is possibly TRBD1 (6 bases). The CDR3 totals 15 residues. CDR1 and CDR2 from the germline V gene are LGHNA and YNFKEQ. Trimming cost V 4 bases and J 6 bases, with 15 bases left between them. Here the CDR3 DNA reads TGTGCCAGCAGCCCCAGGGGAAGTTATCCCGGGGAGCTGTTTTTT. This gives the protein CASSPRGSYPGELFF.

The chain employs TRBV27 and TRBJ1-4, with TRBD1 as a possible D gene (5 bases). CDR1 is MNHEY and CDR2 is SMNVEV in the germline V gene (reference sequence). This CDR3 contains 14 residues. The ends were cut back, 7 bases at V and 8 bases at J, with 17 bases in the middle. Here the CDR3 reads CASTLRGRMEKLFF. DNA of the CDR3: TGTGCCAGCACCCTTCGGGGGAGGATGGAAAAACTGTTTTTT.

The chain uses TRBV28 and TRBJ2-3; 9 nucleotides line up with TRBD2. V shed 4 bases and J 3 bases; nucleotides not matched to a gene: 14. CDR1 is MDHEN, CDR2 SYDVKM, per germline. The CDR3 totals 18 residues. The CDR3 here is CASSSPLLSGGRTDTQYF. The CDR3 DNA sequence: TGTGCCAGCAGTTCCCCTCTTTTGAGCGGGGGGAGGACAGATACGCAGTATTTT.

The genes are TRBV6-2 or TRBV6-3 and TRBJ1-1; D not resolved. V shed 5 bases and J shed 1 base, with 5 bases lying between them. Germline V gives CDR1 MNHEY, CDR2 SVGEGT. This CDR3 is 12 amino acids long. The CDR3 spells CASSLRNTEAFF. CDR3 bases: TGTGCCAGCAGTCTCAGGAACACTGAAGCTTTCTTT.

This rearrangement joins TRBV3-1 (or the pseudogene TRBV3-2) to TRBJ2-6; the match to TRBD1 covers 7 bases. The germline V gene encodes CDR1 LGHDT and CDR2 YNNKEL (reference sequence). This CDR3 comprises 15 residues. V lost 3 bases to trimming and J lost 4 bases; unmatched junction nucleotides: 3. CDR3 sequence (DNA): TGTGCCAGCAGCCAGGGGACAGCCGGGGCCAACGTCCTGACTTTC. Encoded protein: CASSQGTAGANVLTF.

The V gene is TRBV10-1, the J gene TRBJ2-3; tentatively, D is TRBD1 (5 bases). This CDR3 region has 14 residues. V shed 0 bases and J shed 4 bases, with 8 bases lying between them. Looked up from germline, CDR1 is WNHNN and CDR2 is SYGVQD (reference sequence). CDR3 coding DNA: TGCGCCAGCAGTGAGTCGAAGGGGTCAGATACGCAGTATTTT. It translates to CASSESKGSDTQYF.

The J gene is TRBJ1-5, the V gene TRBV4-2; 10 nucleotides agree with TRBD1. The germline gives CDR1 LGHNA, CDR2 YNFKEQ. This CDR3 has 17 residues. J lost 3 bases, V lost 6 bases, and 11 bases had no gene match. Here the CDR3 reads CASRPPGQGIYNQPQHF. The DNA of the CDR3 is TGTGCCAGCAGACCTCCGGGACAGGGGATCTACAATCAGCCCCAGCATTTT.

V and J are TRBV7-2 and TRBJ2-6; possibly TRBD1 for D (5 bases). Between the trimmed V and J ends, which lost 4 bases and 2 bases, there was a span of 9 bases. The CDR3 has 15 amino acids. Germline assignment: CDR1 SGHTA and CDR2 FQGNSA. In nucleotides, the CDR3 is TGTGCCAGCAGCTATCTCAGGGCTGGGGCCAACGTCCTGACTTTC. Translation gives CASSYLRAGANVLTF.

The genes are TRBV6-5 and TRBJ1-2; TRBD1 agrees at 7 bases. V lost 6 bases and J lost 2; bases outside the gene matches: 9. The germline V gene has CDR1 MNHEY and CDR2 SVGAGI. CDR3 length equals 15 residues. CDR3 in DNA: TGTGCCAGCAGCCTTTCCGGGACAGCGAACTATGGCTACACCTTC. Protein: CASSLSGTANYGYTF.

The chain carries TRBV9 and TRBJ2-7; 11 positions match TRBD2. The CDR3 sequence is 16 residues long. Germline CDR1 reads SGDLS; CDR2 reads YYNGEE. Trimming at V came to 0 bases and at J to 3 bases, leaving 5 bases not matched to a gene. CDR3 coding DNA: TGTGCCAGCAGCGTAGATAGCGGGGGGGCCTTCTACGAGCAGTACTTC. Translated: CASSVDSGGAFYEQYF.

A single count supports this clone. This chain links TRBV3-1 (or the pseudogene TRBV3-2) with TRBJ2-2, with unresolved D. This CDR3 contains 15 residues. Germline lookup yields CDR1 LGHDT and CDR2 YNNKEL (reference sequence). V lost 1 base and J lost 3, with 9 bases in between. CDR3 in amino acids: CASSQGYGDTGELFF. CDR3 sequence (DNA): TGTGCCAGCAGCCAAGGTTACGGTGACACCGGGGAGCTGTTTTTT.

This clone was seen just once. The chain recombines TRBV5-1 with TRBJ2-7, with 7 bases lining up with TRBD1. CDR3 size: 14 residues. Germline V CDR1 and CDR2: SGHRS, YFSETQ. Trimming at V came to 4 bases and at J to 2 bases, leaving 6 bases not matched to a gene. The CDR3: CASSTSGTAYEQYF. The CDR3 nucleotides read TGCGCCAGCAGCACCTCCGGGACAGCCTACGAGCAGTACTTC.

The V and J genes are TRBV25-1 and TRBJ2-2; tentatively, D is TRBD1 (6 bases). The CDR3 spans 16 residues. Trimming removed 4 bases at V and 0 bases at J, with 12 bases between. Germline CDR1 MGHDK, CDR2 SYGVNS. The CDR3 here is CASSGSRGTNTGELFF. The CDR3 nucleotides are TGTGCCAGCAGTGGAAGCAGGGGCACGAACACCGGGGAGCTGTTTTTT.

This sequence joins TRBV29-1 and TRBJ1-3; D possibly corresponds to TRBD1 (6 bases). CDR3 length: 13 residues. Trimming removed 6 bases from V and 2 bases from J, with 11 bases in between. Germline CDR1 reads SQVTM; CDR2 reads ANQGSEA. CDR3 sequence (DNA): TGCAGCGTGCACAGGGACCCTGGAAACACCATATATTTT. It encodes CSVHRDPGNTIYF.

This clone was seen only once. DNA for the CDR3: TGTGCCAGTAGTATTAGAGCGGGGGGCTTTAGCCGCACAGATACGCAGTATTTT. Encoded protein: CASSIRAGGFSRTDTQYF. V and J are TRBV19 and TRBJ2-3; 9 nucleotides align to TRBD2. This CDR3 has 18 residues. With V trimmed by 3 bases and J by 1 base, 11 bases remained unmatched. Germline CDR1 and CDR2: LNHDA and SQIVND (reference sequence). Combining the CDR3 with reference TRBV19 and TRBJ2-3 gives the whole variable domain DGGITQSPKYLFRKEGQNVTLSCEQNLNHDAMYWYRQDPGQGLRLIYYSQIVNDFQKGDIAEGYSVSREKKESFPLTVTSAQKNPTAFYLCASSIRAGGFSRTDTQYFGPGTRLTVL.

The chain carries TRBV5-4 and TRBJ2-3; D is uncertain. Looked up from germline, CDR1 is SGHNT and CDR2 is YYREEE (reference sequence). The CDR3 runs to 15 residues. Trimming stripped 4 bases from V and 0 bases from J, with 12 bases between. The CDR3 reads CASSHKIRSTDTQYF. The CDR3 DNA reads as TGTGCCAGCAGCCATAAAATCCGGAGCACAGATACGCAGTATTTT. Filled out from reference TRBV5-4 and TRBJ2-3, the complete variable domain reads ETGVTQSPTHLIKTRGQQVTLRCSSQSGHNTVSWYQQALGQGPQFIFQYYREEENGRGNFPPRFSGLQFPNYSSELNVNALELDDSALYLCASSHKIRSTDTQYFGPGTRLTVL.

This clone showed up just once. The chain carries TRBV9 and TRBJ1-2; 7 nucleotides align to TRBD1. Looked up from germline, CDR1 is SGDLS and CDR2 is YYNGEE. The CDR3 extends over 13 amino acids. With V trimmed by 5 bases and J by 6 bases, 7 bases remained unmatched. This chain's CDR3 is CASSSTGKDGYTF. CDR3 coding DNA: TGTGCCAGCAGTTCGACAGGGAAAGATGGCTACACCTTC.

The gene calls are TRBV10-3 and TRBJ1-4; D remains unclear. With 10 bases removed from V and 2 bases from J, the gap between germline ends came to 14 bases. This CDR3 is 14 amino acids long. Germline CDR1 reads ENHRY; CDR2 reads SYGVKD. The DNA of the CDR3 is TGTGCCAGCAGCGAGGCAGTGACTAATGAAAAACTGTTTTTT. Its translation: CASSEAVTNEKLFF.

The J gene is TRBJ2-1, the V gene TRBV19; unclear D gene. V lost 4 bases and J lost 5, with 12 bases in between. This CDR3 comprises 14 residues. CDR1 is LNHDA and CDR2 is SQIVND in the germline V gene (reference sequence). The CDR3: CASSTLRGNNEQFF. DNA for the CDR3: TGTGCCAGTAGTACCCTCCGCGGTAACAATGAGCAGTTCTTC.

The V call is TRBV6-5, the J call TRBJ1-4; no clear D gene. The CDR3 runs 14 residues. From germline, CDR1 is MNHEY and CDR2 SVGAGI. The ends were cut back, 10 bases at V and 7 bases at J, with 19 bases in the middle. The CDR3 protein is CAISPTPAGEKLFF. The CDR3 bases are TGTGCCATCTCTCCGACCCCGGCGGGTGAAAAACTGTTTTTT.

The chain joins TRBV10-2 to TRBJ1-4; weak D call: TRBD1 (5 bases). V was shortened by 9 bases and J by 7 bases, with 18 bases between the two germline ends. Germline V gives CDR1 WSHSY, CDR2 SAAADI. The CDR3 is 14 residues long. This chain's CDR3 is CASLDGSGGEKLFF. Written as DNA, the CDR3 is TGCGCCAGTCTCGACGGAAGCGGGGGTGAAAAACTGTTTTTT.

CDR3 nucleotide sequence: TGCGCCAGCACCGACCCCTCAGGGGACGAGTACAATGAGCAGTTCTTC. This gives the protein CASTDPSGDEYNEQFF. V and J are TRBV10-1 and TRBJ2-1; possibly TRBD1 for D (6 bases). The CDR3 sequence is 16 residues long. Trimming took 7 bases from V and 4 from J, leaving 20 bases between them. Germline lookup yields CDR1 WNHNN and CDR2 SYGVQD (reference sequence).

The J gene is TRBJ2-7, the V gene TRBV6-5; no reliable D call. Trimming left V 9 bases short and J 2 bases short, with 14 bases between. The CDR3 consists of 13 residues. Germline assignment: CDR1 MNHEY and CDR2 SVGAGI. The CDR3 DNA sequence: TGTGCCAGTTCCGAAGGTAGCACCTACGAGCAGTACTTC. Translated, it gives CASSEGSTYEQYF.

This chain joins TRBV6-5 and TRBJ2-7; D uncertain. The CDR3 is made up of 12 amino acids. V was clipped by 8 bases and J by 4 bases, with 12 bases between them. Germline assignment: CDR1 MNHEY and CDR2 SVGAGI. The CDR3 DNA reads TGTGCCAGCTCTAGAGACTCTTACGAGCAGTACTTC. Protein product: CASSRDSYEQYF.

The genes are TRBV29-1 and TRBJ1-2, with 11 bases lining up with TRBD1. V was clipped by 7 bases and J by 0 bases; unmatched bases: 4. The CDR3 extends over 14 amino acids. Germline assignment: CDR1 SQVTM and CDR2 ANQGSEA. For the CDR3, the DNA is TGCAGCGCAGGACAGGGGGCGACTAACTATGGCTACACCTTC. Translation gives CSAGQGATNYGYTF.